The sequence of this T cell receptor beta chain was determined in a study of CD8 T cells in Susac syndrome. After extraction with the RNeasy kit, about 0.5 to 1 ug of the RNA was reverse transcribed using random hexamers. TCR beta CDR3 was amplified by immunoSEQ covering 54 Vbeta and 13 Jbeta. TCRdb re-called the immunoSEQ multiplex PCR reads with MiXCR, one entry per CDR3 protein. The repertoire consists of 150,000 to 200,000 distinct CDR3 sequences, with roughly nine tenths occurring once and the leading ten covering 0.087%. Details on this clonotype: The antigen is not known.

Negative isolation was used for CD8+ and CD4+ T cells and FACS enrichment for TEMRA cells. Study conclusions and caveats: Clonal expansion was not observed in the Susac syndrome CD4+ T cell repertoires.

The germline V gene has CDR1 DFQATT and CDR2 SNEGSKA (reference sequence). The CDR3 is 15 residues long. The V segment lost 6 bases and the J segment 1 base; nucleotides outside the gene matches: 9. The V and J genes are TRBV20-1 and TRBJ2-1; 7 bases are shared with TRBD1. This TCR was recovered from a human donor with Susac syndrome. What was sequenced was CD4+ T cells from PBMCs. DNA of the CDR3: TGCAGTGCACGACACAGGGGATCATCCTACAATGAGCAGTTCTTC. Its protein product is CSARHRGSSYNEQFF.